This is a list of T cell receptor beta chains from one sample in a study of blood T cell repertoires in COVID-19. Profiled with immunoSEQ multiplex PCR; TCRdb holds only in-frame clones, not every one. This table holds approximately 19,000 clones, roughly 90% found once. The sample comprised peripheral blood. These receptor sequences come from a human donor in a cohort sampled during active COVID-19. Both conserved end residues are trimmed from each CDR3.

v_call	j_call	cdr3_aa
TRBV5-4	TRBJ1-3	ATTKTGGNTIY
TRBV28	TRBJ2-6	ASSSAFLAAVSGANVLT
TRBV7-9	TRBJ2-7	ASDAGAPSYEQY
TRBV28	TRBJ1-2	ASSLTAQGKNGYT
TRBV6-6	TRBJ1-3	ASRPGGTLTGNTIY
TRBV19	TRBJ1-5	ASSVQATGGQPQH
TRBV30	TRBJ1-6	AWRDSNSPLH
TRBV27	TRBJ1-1	ASSGPDRGVTEAF
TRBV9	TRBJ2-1	ASSGKQGRHEQF
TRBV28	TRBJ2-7	ASSTRQLEQY
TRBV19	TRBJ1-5	ASSKRTGTEGGQPQH
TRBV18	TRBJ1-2	ASSPPREGSRGYT
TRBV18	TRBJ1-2	ASSPLVSGQPVHGYT
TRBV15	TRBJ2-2	ATSRVGGGNTGELF
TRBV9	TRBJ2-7	ASSLRQGSYEQY
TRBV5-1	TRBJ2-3	ASSLDTYTQY
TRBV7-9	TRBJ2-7	ASSLVRLAGGEQY
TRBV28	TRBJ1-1	ASSVPRGLDTEAF
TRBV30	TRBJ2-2	AWRGHANTGELF
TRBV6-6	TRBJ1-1	ASSRLRDTEAF
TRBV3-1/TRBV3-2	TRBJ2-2	ASSRDRGGTGELF
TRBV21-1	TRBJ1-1	ASSIQDKAFEAF
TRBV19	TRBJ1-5	ASSIGGRQGYQPQH
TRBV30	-	AWSVGLGSGNTIY
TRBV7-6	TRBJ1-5	ASSLGDRVGQPQH
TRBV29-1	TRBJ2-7	SVVVGAYEQY
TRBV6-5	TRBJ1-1	ASIPSGLPNTEAF
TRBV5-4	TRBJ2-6	ASSAREDGANVLT